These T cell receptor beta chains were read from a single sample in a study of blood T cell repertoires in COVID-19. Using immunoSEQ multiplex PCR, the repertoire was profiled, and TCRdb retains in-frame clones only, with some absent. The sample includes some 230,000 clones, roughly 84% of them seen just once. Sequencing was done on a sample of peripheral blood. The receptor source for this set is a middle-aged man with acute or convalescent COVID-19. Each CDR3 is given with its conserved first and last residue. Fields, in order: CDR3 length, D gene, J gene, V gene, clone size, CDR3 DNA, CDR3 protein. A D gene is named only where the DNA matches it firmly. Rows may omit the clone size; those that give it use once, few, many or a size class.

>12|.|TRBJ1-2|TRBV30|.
TGTGCCTGGAGTGGGACTGCGTATGGCTACACCTTC
CAWSGTAYGYTF
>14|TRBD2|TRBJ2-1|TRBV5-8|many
TGTGCCAGCAGCTTGGGGACTAGCGGCAATGAGCAGTTCTTC
CASSLGTSGNEQFF
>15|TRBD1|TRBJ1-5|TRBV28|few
TGTGCCAGCAGCTCCCAGGGGGCGGGCAATCAGCCCCAGCATTTT
CASSSQGAGNQPQHF
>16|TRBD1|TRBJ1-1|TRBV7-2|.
TGTGCCAGCAGCTCCGGACAGGGGTTGAGAGGGACTGAAGCTTTCTTT
CASSSGQGLRGTEAFF
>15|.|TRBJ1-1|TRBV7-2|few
TGTGCCAGCAGCTCCCGGGGACACTTGAACACTGAAGCTTTCTTT
CASSSRGHLNTEAFF
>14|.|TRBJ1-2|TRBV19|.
TGTGCCAGTAGTATAGAGTCCGGGGTTGGTGGCTACACCTTC
CASSIESGVGGYTF
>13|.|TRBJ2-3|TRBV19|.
TGTGCCAGTAGTATAACAGGCACAGATACGCAGTATTTT
CASSITGTDTQYF
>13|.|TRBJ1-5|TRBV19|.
TGTGCCAGTAACACAGGGACGGGTCAGCCCCAGCATTTT
CASNTGTGQPQHF
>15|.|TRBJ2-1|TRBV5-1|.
TGCGCCAGCAGCCCGGAGTCCGCTCAATACAATGAGCAGTTCTTC
CASSPESAQYNEQFF
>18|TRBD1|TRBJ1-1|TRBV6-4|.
TGTGCCAGCAGTGCCGTCCCGGGACAGGGGAGGGTTGGAACTGAAGCTTTCTTT
CASSAVPGQGRVGTEAFF
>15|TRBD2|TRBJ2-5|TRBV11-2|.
TGTGCCAGCAGCTTTGCGGGGGGAAAACAAGAGACCCAGTACTTC
CASSFAGGKQETQYF
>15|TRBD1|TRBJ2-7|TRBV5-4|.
TGTGCCAGCAGGGAAGGTGGGACAGGGAGTGGGGAGCAGTACTTC
CASREGGTGSGEQYF
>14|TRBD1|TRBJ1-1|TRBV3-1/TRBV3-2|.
TGTGCCAGCAGCCCTTGGGACAGGTGGACTGAAGCTTTCTTT
CASSPWDRWTEAFF
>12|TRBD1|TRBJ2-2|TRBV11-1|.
TGTGCCACTAGGGACAGGGCCGGGGAGCTGTTTTTT
CATRDRAGELFF
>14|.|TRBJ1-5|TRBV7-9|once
TGTGCCAGCAGCCGCGACAGATCGGATCAGCCCCAGCATTTT
CASSRDRSDQPQHF
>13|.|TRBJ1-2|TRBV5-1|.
TGCGCCAGCAGCTCCACAGTTACCTATGGCTACACCTTC
CASSSTVTYGYTF